These T cell receptor beta chains were read from a single sample in a study of human T cells and chemical hapten exposure. In TCRdb, the RACE reads were re-called with MiXCR into one record per CDR3 protein. The sample holds 300,000 to 450,000 distinct CDR3 sequences, nearly 5% seen once. This specimen consisted of whole blood, obtained in connection with sensitization to the hapten diphenylcyclopropenone (DPC). These receptors were taken from a woman aged 50 to 60 with alopecia areata. Some clones in this sample may be carry-over from other donors' samples. CDR3s include the opening cysteine and the closing phenylalanine or tryptophan. Fields, in order: D gene, clone size, V gene, J gene, CDR3 protein, CDR3 DNA. A D gene is named only where the DNA matches it firmly. Clone size, where shown, is once, few, many, or a class for clones that have expanded.

>NA|many|TRBV9|TRBJ2-3
CASSVDQGAADTQYF
TGTGCCAGCAGCGTAGATCAGGGCGCGGCAGATACGCAGTATTTT
>TRBD2|many|TRBV7-9|TRBJ2-1
CASSLAGGDEQFF
TGTGCCAGCAGCTTGGCGGGAGGGGATGAGCAGTTCTTC
>NA|many|TRBV4-1|TRBJ1-4
CASSHAGQSNEKLFF
TGCGCCAGCAGCCATGCTGGACAGTCTAATGAAAAACTGTTTTTT
>NA|few|TRBV4-3|TRBJ2-5
CASSQVWGGETQYF
TGCGCCAGCAGCCAAGTCTGGGGGGGCGAGACCCAGTACTTC
>NA|many|TRBV7-8|TRBJ1-6
CASSLGGRINSPLHF
TGTGCCAGCAGCTTAGGAGGGAGGATTAATTCACCCCTCCACTTT
>TRBD1|many|TRBV29-1|TRBJ1-1
CSAEGQAHTEAFF
TGCAGCGCCGAGGGACAGGCCCACACTGAAGCTTTCTTT
>NA|many|TRBV2|TRBJ2-3
CASSTLATRPDTQYF
TGTGCCAGCAGTACGTTGGCGACTAGACCAGATACGCAGTATTTT
>TRBD1|many|TRBV5-1|TRBJ2-7
CASGLWDRGF
TGCGCCAGCGGCTTGTGGGACAGGGGCTTC
>NA|many|TRBV6-6|TRBJ1-4
CASSYPKGGLREKLFF
TGTGCCAGCAGTTACCCGAAGGGAGGGTTGCGTGAAAAACTGTTTTTT
>NA|NA|TRBV29-1|TRBJ2-4
CSVRQVLAKNIQYF
TGCAGCGTTCGACAGGTGCTAGCCAAAAACATTCAGTACTTC
>TRBD2|many|TRBV27|TRBJ2-7
CASSPLAGDPSTYEQYF
TGTGCCAGCAGTCCCCTGGCGGGAGACCCCTCGACCTACGAGCAGTACTTC
>NA|many|TRBV6-5|TRBJ2-3
CASSRAGARTDTQYF
TGTGCCAGTTCTAGGGCAGGGGCTCGCACAGATACGCAGTATTTT
>TRBD2|few|TRBV5-1|TRBJ2-1
CATTQVLAGANEQFF
TGCGCCACCACCCAGGTACTAGCGGGAGCAAATGAGCAGTTCTTC
>NA|few|TRBV9|TRBJ2-1
CASSVTQYNEQFF
TGTGCCAGCAGCGTAACCCAATACAATGAGCAGTTCTTC
>NA|many|TRBV5-6|TRBJ2-1
CASADSHSYNEQFF
TGTGCCAGCGCCGACAGTCACTCCTACAATGAGCAGTTCTTC
>NA|many|TRBV20-1|TRBJ2-7
CSASGQIYEQYF
TGCAGTGCTTCCGGACAGATCTACGAGCAGTACTTC
>TRBD1|many|TRBV29-1|TRBJ1-1
CSVEVLSGTGGFRDTEAFF
TGCAGCGTTGAAGTCTTATCCGGGACAGGGGGCTTTAGGGACACTGAAGCTTTCTTT
>NA|many|TRBV7-9|TRBJ1-2
CASSLGSGSNYGYTF
TGTGCCAGCAGCTTAGGGTCCGGCAGCAACTATGGCTACACCTTC
>NA|few|TRBV3-1|TRBJ1-4
CASSQGVVMFF
TGTGCCAGCAGCCAAGGAGTGGTGATGTTTTTT
>TRBD2|many|TRBV9|TRBJ2-7
CASSVEGTSSYEQYF
TGTGCCAGCAGCGTAGAGGGGACTAGCTCCTACGAGCAGTACTTC
>NA|many|TRBV18|TRBJ2-3
CASSPKEGADTQYF
TGTGCCAGCTCACCAAAGGAGGGTGCAGATACGCAGTATTTT
>TRBD1|many|TRBV6-6|TRBJ1-1
CASRTGDLSNTEAFF
TGTGCCAGCCGGACAGGAGACCTATCGAACACTGAAGCTTTCTTT
>NA|many|TRBV18|TRBJ1-1
CASSPLSGINTEAFF
TGTGCCAGCTCACCACTGTCAGGGATTAACACTGAAGCTTTCTTT
>NA|NA|TRBV28|TRBJ2-7
CASSLPGEFSYEQYF
TGTGCCAGCAGTTTACCGGGGGAATTCTCCTACGAGCAGTACTTC
>TRBD1|many|TRBV9|TRBJ2-1
CASSVGDSSYNEQFF
TGTGCCAGCAGCGTAGGGGACAGCTCCTACAATGAGCAGTTCTTC
>NA|NA|TRBV10-3|TRBJ2-3
CAISVRDGADTQYF
TGTGCCATCAGTGTTCGGGACGGTGCAGATACGCAGTATTTT
>TRBD1|many|TRBV28|TRBJ1-1
CASSRLPGGFTEAFF
TGTGCCAGCAGTCGCTTACCAGGGGGGTTCACTGAAGCTTTCTTT
>TRBD2|many|TRBV7-2|TRBJ2-5
CASSSGRSGRAETQYF
TGTGCCAGCAGCTCAGGAAGAAGCGGGAGGGCGGAGACCCAGTACTTC
>TRBD1|many|TRBV6-5|TRBJ2-2
CASSPIQGASTGELFF
TGTGCCAGCAGCCCCATACAGGGGGCGAGCACCGGGGAGCTGTTTTTT
>NA|many|TRBV14|TRBJ2-1
CASSPRTVGEQFF
TGTGCCAGCAGCCCCCGGACCGTCGGTGAGCAGTTCTTC
>NA|many|TRBV28|TRBJ1-1
CASSLPSVGFAEAFF
TGTGCCAGCAGCCTTCCCTCGGTGGGATTCGCTGAAGCTTTCTTT
>TRBD1|few|TRBV6-1|TRBJ2-5
CASPSDRGDETQYF
TGTGCCAGTCCATCGGACAGGGGAGATGAGACCCAGTACTTC
>NA|few|TRBV24-1|TRBJ2-3
CATSDGSDTQYF
TGTGCCACCAGTGATGGGTCAGATACGCAGTATTTT
>TRBD1|few|TRBV25-1|TRBJ2-5
CASSTGGRRETQYF
TGTGCCAGCAGTACAGGGGGCCGGAGGGAGACCCAGTACTTC
>TRBD1|many|TRBV29-1|TRBJ1-5
CSAQGDSNQPQHF
TGCAGCGCGCAGGGGGATAGCAATCAGCCCCAGCATTTT
>NA|many|TRBV6-5|TRBJ2-1
CASSRPSSYNEQFF
TGTGCCAGCAGCCGACCGAGCTCCTACAATGAGCAGTTCTTC
>TRBD1|few|TRBV27|TRBJ1-1
CASSFSTGGTEAFF
TGTGCCAGCAGTTTCTCGACAGGGGGCACTGAAGCTTTCTTT
>NA|few|TRBV5-1|TRBJ2-3
CASSFAGQTTDTQYF
TGCGCCAGCAGCTTTGCGGGACAAACTACAGATACGCAGTATTTT
>TRBD1|many|TRBV6-6|TRBJ2-7
CAAYRQGSEQYF
TGTGCCGCCTACAGACAGGGGAGCGAGCAGTACTTC
>NA|NA|TRBV6-6|TRBJ2-3
CASSRTAGEGDTQYF
TGTGCCAGCAGCCGCACTGCGGGCGAGGGGGATACGCAGTATTTT
>NA|many|TRBV18|TRBJ2-5
CASSPPSLKETQYF
TGTGCCAGCTCACCACCTAGTTTGAAAGAGACCCAGTACTTC
>NA|few|TRBV12-3/TRBV12-4|TRBJ2-7
CASSLNGPYEQYF
TGTGCCAGCAGTTTAAACGGCCCCTACGAGCAGTACTTC
>TRBD1|few|TRBV20-1|TRBJ1-1
CSARDGDRGREAFF
TGCAGTGCTAGAGACGGAGACAGGGGGCGGGAAGCTTTCTTT
>TRBD1|many|TRBV3-1|TRBJ2-3
CASSYAGTGLADTQYF
TGTGCCAGCAGCTACGCCGGGACAGGGCTCGCAGATACGCAGTATTTT
>NA|few|TRBV5-6|TRBJ2-6
CASSPTDLSSGANVLTF
TGTGCCAGCAGCCCGACAGATCTAAGCTCTGGGGCCAACGTCCTGACTTTC
>NA|NA|TRBV12-3/TRBV12-4|TRBJ1-6
CASSPSGSYNSPLHF
TGTGCCAGCAGTCCCTCGGGATCCTATAATTCACCCCTCCACTTT
>NA|many|TRBV5-1|TRBJ2-7
CASSGDGAVGYF
TGCGCCAGCAGCGGGGACGGCGCGGTAGGGTACTTC
>NA|many|TRBV10-3|TRBJ1-1
CAISDSMNTEAFF
TGTGCCATCAGTGACTCTATGAACACTGAAGCTTTCTTT
>NA|many|TRBV7-2|TRBJ1-2
CASSLRTAYNYGYTF
TGTGCCAGCAGCTTAAGGACAGCTTATAACTATGGCTACACCTTC
>TRBD1|NA|TRBV12-3/TRBV12-4|TRBJ1-2
CASSSQAGGNYGYTF
TGTGCCAGCAGTTCACAAGCAGGGGGAAACTATGGCTACACCTTC
>TRBD1|NA|TRBV6-5|TRBJ2-2
CASSYHRGLITGELFF
TGTGCCAGCAGTTACCATAGGGGGCTGATCACCGGGGAGCTGTTTTTT
>NA|few|TRBV7-9|TRBJ2-4
CASSEWPRRNKNIQYF
TGTGCCAGCAGCGAGTGGCCCAGGCGGAACAAAAACATTCAGTACTTC
>NA|many|TRBV27|TRBJ1-1
CASSLSVQNTEAFF
TGTGCCAGCAGTTTATCGGTCCAGAACACTGAAGCTTTCTTT
>NA|few|TRBV30|TRBJ1-1
CAWSEMNTEAFF
TGTGCCTGGAGTGAAATGAACACTGAAGCTTTCTTT